This T cell receptor (beta chain) was sequenced during a study of T cells after yellow fever vaccination. Background on the study: For low cell numbers, libraries were made with SMART-Seq v4 Ultra Low Input.

TCRdb analysed the 5' RACE reads with MiXCR anew, one entry per CDR3 protein. The sample lists 550,000 to 750,000 distinct CDR3 sequences, around an eighth seen once, with 11% to 15% in the top ten. The sequenced sample was PBMCs, obtained on the day of the yellow fever booster vaccination. The TCR sequence derives from a man between 25 and 39 years old who received the YFV17D yellow fever vaccine.

Here the CDR3 reads CASQAGSSYEQYF. The CDR3 coding sequence is TGCGCCAGCCAAGCGGGGAGCTCCTACGAGCAGTACTTC. The rearrangement links TRBV10-2 to TRBJ2-7; TRBD2 matches at 7 bases. The germline CDR1 and CDR2 sequences are WSHSY and SAAADI. After removal of 8 bases from V and 0 bases from J, the junction contained 4 bases not matched to a gene. The CDR3 length is 13 residues.